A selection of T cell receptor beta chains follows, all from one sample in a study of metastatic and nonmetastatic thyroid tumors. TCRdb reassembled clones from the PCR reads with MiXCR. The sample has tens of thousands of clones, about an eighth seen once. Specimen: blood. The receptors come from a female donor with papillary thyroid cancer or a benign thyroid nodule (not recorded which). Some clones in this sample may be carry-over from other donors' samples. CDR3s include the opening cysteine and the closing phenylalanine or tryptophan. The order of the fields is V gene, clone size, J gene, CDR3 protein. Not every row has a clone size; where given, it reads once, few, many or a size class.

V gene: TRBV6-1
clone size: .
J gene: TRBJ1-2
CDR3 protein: CASSPGANYGYTF

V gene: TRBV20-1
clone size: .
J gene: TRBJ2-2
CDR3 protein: CSANRVSGRLNTGELFF

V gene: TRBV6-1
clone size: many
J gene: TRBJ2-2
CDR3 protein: CASSEEIVGELFF

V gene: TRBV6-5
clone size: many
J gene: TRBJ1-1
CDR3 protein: CASSYLWGDTEAFF

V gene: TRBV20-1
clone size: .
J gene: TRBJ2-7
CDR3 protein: CSARPIVYEQYF

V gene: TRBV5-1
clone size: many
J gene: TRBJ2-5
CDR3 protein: CASSLSPWQETQYF

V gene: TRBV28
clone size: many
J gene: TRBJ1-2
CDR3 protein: CASNSGFYGYTF

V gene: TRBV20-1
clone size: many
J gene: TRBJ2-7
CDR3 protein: CSATSSYEQYF

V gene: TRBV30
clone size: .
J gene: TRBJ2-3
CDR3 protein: CAWSRQGPDTQYF

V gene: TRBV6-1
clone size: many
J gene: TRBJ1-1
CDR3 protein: CASSTQGTEAFF

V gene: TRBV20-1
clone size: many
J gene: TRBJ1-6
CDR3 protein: CSARDLGLSYNSPLHF

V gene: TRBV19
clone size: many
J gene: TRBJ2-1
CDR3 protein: CASSPDRGLYNEQFF

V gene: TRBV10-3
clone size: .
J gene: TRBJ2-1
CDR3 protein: CAISELEATYNEQFF

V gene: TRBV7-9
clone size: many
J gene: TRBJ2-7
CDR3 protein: CASSSLLAGEGEQYF

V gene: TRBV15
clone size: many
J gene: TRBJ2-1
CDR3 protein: CATKLQGIGEQFF

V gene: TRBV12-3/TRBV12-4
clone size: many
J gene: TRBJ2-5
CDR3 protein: CASRPRRDPSTQYF

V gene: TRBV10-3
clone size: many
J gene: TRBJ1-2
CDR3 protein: CAIKDSGAEDYGYTF

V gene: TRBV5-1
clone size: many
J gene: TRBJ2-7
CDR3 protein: CASSLEAPHEQYF

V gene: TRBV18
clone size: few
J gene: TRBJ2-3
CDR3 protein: CASSPGGTDTQYF

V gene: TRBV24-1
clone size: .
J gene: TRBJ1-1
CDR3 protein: CATLNQKAEALF

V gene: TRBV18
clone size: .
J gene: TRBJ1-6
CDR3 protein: CASSPLDNSPLHF

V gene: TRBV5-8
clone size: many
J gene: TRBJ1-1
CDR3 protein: CASSQRQVVITEAFF

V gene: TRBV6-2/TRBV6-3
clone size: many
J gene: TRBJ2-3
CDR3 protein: CASSHRDLHTDTQYF

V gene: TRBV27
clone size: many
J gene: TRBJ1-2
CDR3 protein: CASSKGGGYGYTF

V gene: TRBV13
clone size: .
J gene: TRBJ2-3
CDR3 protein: CASSSLRGRGDTQYF

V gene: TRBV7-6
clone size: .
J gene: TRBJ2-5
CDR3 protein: CASRIQETQYF

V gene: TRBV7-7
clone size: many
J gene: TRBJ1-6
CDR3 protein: CASTLRAYNSPLHF

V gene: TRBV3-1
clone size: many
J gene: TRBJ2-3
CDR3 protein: CASTPTSGSTDTQYF

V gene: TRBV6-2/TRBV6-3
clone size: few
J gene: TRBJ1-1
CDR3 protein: CASSYWVWEGEAFF

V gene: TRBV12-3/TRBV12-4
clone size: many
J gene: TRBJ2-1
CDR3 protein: CASSLAPGGANEQFF

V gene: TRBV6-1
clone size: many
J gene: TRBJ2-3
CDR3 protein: CASSREGQGSDTQYF

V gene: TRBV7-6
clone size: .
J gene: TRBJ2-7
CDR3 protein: CSSSFGTPSHF

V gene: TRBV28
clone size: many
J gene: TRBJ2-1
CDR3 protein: CASRGRESLNEQFF

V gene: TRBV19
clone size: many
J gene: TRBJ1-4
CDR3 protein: CASREQGATDEKLFF

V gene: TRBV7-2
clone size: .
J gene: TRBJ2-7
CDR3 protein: CASSLAGGQYEHYF

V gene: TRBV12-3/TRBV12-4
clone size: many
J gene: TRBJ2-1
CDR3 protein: CASSPLGGPSSYNEQFF

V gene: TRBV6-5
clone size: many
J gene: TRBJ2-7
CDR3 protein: CASSYDWRRDTFYEQYF

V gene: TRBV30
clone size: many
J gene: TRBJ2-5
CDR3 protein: CAWSVNWGAGETQYF

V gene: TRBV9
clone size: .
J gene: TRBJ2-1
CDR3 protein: CASSVGEVNEQFF

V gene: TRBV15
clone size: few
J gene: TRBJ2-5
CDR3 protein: CATNKREGRVETQYF

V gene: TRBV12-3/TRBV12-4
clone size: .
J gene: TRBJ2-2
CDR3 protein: CASIEVVELFF

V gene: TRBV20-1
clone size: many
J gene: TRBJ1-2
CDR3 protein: CSAPAPVFYTF

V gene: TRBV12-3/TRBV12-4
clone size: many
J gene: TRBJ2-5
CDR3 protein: CASSGGRTETQYF

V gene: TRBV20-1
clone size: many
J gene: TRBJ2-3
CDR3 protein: CSARGPIRTDTQYF

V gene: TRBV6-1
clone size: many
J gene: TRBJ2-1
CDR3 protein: CASIMGQGLHEQFF

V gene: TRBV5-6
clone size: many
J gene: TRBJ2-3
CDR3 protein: CASRSGTGSTDTQYF

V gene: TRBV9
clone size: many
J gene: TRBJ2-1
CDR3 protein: CASSAGSRAVEQFF

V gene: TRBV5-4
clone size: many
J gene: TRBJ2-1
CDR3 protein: CASSPLGLSSYNEQFF

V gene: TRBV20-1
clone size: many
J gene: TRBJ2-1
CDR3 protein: CSANPRWVPLAEYYNEQFF

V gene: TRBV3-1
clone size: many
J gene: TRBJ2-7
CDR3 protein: CASSRSDEQYF

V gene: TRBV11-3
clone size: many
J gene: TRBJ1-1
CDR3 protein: CASSQWSDAEAFF

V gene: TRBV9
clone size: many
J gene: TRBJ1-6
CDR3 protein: CASSVDPGGSNSPLHF

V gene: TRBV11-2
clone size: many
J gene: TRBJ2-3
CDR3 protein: CASSLGTSADTQYF

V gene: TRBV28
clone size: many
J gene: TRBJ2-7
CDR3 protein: CASIGGTQPWQQYF

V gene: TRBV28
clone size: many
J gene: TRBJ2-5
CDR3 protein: CASSWPGQGAQETQYF